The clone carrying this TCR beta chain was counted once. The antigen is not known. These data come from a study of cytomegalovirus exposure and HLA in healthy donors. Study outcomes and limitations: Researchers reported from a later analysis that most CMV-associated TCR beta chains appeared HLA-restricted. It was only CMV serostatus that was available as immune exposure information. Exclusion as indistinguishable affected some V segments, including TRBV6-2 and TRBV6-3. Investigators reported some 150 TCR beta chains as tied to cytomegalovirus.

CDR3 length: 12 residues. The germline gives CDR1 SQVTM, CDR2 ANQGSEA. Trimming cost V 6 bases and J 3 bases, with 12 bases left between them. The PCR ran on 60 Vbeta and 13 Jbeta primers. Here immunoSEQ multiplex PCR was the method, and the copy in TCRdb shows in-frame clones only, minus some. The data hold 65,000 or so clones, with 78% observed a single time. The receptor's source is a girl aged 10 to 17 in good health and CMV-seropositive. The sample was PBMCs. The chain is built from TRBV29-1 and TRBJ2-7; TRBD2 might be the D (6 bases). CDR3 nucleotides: TGCAGCGTCCGAATGGGGGGCTACGAGCAGTACTTC. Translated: CSVRMGGYEQYF.